One and the same sample provided the 10 T cell receptor beta chains below, sequenced in a study of blood T cell repertoires in COVID-19. Generated by immunoSEQ multiplex PCR, the TCRdb table keeps only in-frame clones and is missing some. The data hold about 380,000 clones, with 75% to 90% observed a single time. What was sequenced was peripheral blood. All receptors come from a woman under 30 with acute or convalescent COVID-19.

The chain has TRBV6-5 and TRBJ2-3; TRBD1 matches at 10 bases. V dropped 6 bases and J dropped 4; count of bases not matched to a gene: 7. CDR1 MNHEY and CDR2 SVGAGI come from the germline V gene. This CDR3 comprises 15 residues. The CDR3 region is CASRRQGASADTQYF. The CDR3 DNA reads as TGTGCCAGCAGGCGACAGGGGGCTAGCGCAGATACGCAGTATTTT.

This clone was seen only once. The V and J genes are TRBV7-9 and TRBJ1-1; D is ambiguous. From germline, CDR1 is SEHNR and CDR2 FQNEAQ (reference sequence). This CDR3 has 12 amino acids. Deletions cut 1 base from V and 7 bases from J, with 7 bases between. This chain's CDR3 is CASSLEAGEAFF. The CDR3 nucleotides are TGTGCCAGCAGCTTAGAGGCAGGTGAAGCTTTCTTT.

About this clone: The junction shows a germline mismatch at one end, possibly a read error. The chain couples TRBV9 to TRBJ1-4, with D possibly TRBD1 on 5 matching bases. The V gene's germline CDR1 is SGDLS and CDR2 YYNGEE. The CDR3 loop spans 17 amino acids. CDR3 bases: TGTGCCAGCAACGTAGTTTCCGAGAGGGTGGGGGGAGAAAAACTGTTTTTT. It specifies CASNVVSERVGGEKLFF.

The rearrangement links TRBV29-1 to TRBJ1-3, with 9 positions matching TRBD1. The trim removed 6 bases at V and 7 bases at J, leaving 4 bases unmatched. The CDR3 contains 12 residues. CDR1 SQVTM and CDR2 ANQGSEA come from the germline V gene. Here the CDR3 reads CSVADRGNTIYF. CDR3 nucleotide sequence: TGCAGCGTAGCCGACAGGGGGAACACCATATATTTT.

The chain has TRBV2 and TRBJ2-1, with TRBD2 identical over 8 bases. Germline V gives CDR1 SNHLY, CDR2 FYNNEI. V was pared by 6 bases and J by 0 bases, with 4 bases of the junction left unmatched. The CDR3 is 15 amino acids. The DNA of the CDR3 is TGTGCCAGCAGAGCACTAGCGGACTCCTACAATGAGCAGTTCTTC. Protein sequence: CASRALADSYNEQFF.

The chain is built from TRBV10-1 and TRBJ2-7; D uncertain. CDR1 is WNHNN and CDR2 is SYGVQD in the germline V gene (reference sequence). This CDR3 spans 13 amino acids. With 10 bases removed from V and 0 bases from J, the gap between germline ends came to 13 bases. The CDR3 protein is CAIPIGVSYEQYF. CDR3 in DNA: TGCGCCATACCCATTGGAGTCTCCTACGAGCAGTACTTC.

This clone has just a few counts. The genes are TRBV28 and TRBJ2-1; 7 nucleotides agree with TRBD2. The germline CDR1 and CDR2 sequences are MDHEN and SYDVKM. This CDR3 is built from 15 residues. The junction had 13 bases not matched to a gene; V was cut back by 5 bases and J by 9 bases. CDR3 sequence reads: CASSPARREMIEQFF. For the CDR3, the DNA is TGTGCCAGCAGTCCCGCTAGGCGGGAGATGATTGAGCAGTTCTTC.

This chain joins TRBV6-5 and TRBJ1-5, with D hard to call. V lost 6 bases to trimming and J lost 7 bases, with 13 bases between them. Per the germline V gene, CDR1 is MNHEY and CDR2 is SVGAGI. This CDR3 region has 13 residues. The CDR3 DNA follows: TGTGCCAGCAGAACGACGGGAGGCCAGCCCCAGCATTTT. Its protein is CASRTTGGQPQHF.

The V gene is TRBV10-3, the J gene TRBJ1-1; D is ambiguous. The V gene's germline CDR1 is ENHRY and CDR2 SYGVKD. V lost 7 bases and J lost 1, with 10 bases in between. CDR3 size: 13 residues. The CDR3 region is CAIIAVPNTEAFF. DNA for the CDR3: TGTGCCATCATCGCAGTTCCGAACACTGAAGCTTTCTTT.

This sequence joins TRBV18 and TRBJ2-2; no firm D call. Germline V gene sequence: CDR1 KGHSH, CDR2 LQKENI. The CDR3 loop spans 12 amino acids. V was clipped by 2 bases and J by 8 bases, with 6 bases between them. CDR3 in DNA: TGTGCCAGCTCACCAGACTCGGGGGAGCTGTTTTTT. This encodes CASSPDSGELFF.